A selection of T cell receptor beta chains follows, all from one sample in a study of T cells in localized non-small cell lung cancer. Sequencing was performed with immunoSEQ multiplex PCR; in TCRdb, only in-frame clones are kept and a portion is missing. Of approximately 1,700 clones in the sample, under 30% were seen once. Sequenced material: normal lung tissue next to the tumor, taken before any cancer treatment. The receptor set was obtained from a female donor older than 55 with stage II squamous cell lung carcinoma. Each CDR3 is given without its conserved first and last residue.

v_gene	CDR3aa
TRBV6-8	ASRGTGTYEQY
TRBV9	ASSPGAANTEAF
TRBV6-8	ASSWAGTGEQY
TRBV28	ASSLAGGQETQY
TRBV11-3	ASSLLRGGGKDTQY
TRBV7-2	ASSLGSGTSYT
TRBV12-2	AIGDERDRGGDGYT
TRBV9	ASSPAGGREHEQY
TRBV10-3	AISEGSSPGDTQY
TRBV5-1	ASSLEGVSGNTIY
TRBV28	ASSSSSSGVNNEQF
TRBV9	ASSARGKPEAF
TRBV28	ASRTSTNEKLF
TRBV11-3	ASSLGQGAGGYSPLH
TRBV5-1	ASSQALTSGPYNEQF
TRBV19	ASSGRLAGSTNTQY
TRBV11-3	ASSFTPSGARVDEQY
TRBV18	ASSQGASTEAF
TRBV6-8	ASSDPGQVIYEQY
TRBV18	ASSPRTGYTTNEKLF
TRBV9	ASSGQGAWTEAF
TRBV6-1	ASSEGTGGSPLH
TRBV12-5	ASKQSSGNTIY
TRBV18	ASSPLRGGPDTQY
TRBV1	ASSQDGVSLVYNEQF
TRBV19	ASSITQGEDEQF
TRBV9	ASSPSGNTEAF
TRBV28	ASSPLSEFAF
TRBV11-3	ASSRGQGRWNEQF
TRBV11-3	ASSTSGSSYEQY
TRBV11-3	ASSATPGHRGNTIY
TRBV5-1	ASSLASGQETQY
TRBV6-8	ASKLNPDGNTEAF
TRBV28	ASLTLGSTAEAF
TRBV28	ASSTLWDNRNEKLF
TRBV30	AWSMGASTDTQY
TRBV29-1	SVEAGGLAQY
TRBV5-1	ASSLDLTTGELF
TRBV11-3	ASSPGGSGSYEQY
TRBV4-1	ASSDRGYQETQY
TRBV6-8	ASSTQGTAYEQY
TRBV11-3	ASSLILLGTEYNEQF
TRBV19	ASSLRDLPDTNEKLF
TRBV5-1	ASTPDRTSTDTQY
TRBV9	ASRPLSGLSYEQY
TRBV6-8	AIPGLAGSSGANVLT
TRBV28	ASRTLRQGLGYGYT
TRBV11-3	ASSLAGGGYGYT
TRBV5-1	ASSLDGQGGDEQY
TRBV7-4	ASSFDRSYEQY
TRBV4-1	ASSQADRGVNTEAF
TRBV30	AWRDSFYGYT
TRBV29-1	SVAREDTNTEAF
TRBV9	ASRENREPSYEQY
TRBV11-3	ASSLESYYYGYT